The source of this T cell receptor beta chain is a study of cytomegalovirus exposure and HLA in healthy donors. A remark on this clone: Its antigen is currently unknown.

Study-level points and caveats: Fewer N-insertions (relative to the approximately 700-donor mean) were reportedly seen in an Asian-associated ancestry cluster in a later analysis.

With 60 Vbeta and 13 Jbeta primers, the PCR was carried out. Sequencing used immunoSEQ multiplex PCR; TCRdb keeps in-frame clones, though not all of them. Of over 150,000 clones listed, roughly 80% are singletons. Germline loops: CDR1 MNHNS, CDR2 SASEGT. The CDR3 length is 18 residues. V was clipped by 1 base and J by 5 bases; unmatched bases: 10. Source material: PBMCs. The sequence was collected from a woman in her twenties or thirties in good health and CMV-seropositive. This chain links TRBV6-1 with TRBJ2-3, with 12 bases matching TRBD2. In nucleotides, the CDR3 is TGTGCCAGCAGTGAAGAATCGCTAGCGGGGGGGCCTAGAGATACGCAGTATTTT. Translation gives CASSEESLAGGPRDTQYF.